This TCR beta chain was observed in a study of T cell changes during pregnancy in multiple sclerosis. TCRdb's table, derived via immunoSEQ multiplex PCR, lists solely in-frame clones and lacks some. The repertoire consists of roughly 36,000 clones, with approximately 91% occurring once and the leading ten covering approximately 4.4%. The CDR3 is made up of 18 amino acids. Trimming removed 0 bases from V and 5 bases from J, with 23 bases in between. Germline loops: CDR1 SGHAT, CDR2 FQNNGV. The sequence came from a female donor in good health, enrolled as a control in a pregnancy study. Sequences were derived from peripheral blood, sampled in the second trimester of pregnancy. V gene TRBV11-2 combines with J gene TRBJ2-7; possibly TRBD2 for D (6 bases). The CDR3 protein is CASSLDPPSGWRGHEQYF. CDR3 coding DNA: TGTGCCAGCAGCTTAGATCCCCCCTCAGGGTGGAGGGGCCACGAGCAGTACTTC.